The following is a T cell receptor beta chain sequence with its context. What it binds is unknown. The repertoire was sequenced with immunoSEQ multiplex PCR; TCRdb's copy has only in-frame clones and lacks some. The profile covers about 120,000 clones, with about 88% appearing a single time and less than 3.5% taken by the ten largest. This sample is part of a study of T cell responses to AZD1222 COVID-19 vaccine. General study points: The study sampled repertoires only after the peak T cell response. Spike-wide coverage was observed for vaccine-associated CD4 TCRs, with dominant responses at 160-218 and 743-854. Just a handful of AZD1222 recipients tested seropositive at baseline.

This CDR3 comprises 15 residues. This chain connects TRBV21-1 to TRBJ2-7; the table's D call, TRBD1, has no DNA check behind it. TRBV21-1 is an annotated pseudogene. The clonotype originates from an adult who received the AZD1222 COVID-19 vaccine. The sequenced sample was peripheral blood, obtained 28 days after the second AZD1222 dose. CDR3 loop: CASSIPGTVPYEQYF. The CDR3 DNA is TGTGCCAGCAGCATCCCCGGGACAGTTCCCTACGAGCAGTACTTC.